The T cell receptor (beta chain) under discussion was sequenced for a study of naive and memory T cell subsets. Overnight CMV lysate stimulation of fresh PBMCs defined donor CMV status by CD4+ IFNgamma. Study results and limitations: Naive repertoires, especially CD8, held a few larger clonotypes, possibly memory cells re-expressing CD45RA. Over 85% of naive TCR sequences appeared only once, unlike memory subsets.

Points on this clonotype: Its target is unknown.

An equimolar mix of two oligonucleotides served as the beta constant-region primer for TRBC1 and TRBC2. Ligated cDNA was amplified by four rounds of PCR with nested alpha and beta constant-region primers and SP2. TCRdb called the UMI-ligation and nested PCR reads again in MiXCR, with one record for every CDR3 protein. The top ten hold about 0.11% of the sample, which has roughly 150,000 distinct CDR3 sequences, 22% seen once. This TCR was recovered from a human donor in good health. Sequencing input: naive CD4+ T cells from blood.

The CDR3 DNA is TGTGCCAGCAGCCCGGACAGGGGTAAGGATGAGCAGTTCTTC. This codes for CASSPDRGKDEQFF. V is TRBV2 and J is TRBJ2-1; TRBD1 agrees at 9 bases. The CDR3 consists of 14 residues. J was trimmed by 8 bases and V by 6 bases; bases with no gene match: 8. CDR1 is SNHLY, CDR2 FYNNEI, per germline.